These 22 T cell receptor beta chains were sequenced from one sample in a study of blood T cell repertoires in COVID-19. Assay used: immunoSEQ multiplex PCR; TCRdb lists only in-frame clones, some missing. Of about 140,000 clones detected, more than 60% appear once; the ten largest clones hold roughly 10%. The specimen was peripheral blood. These receptors were collected from a woman aged 50 to 60 with active or convalescent COVID-19.

V is TRBV2 and J is TRBJ2-1, with D tentatively TRBD1 (5 bases). V lost 5 bases, J lost 5 bases, and 16 bases lay in between. The germline gives CDR1 SNHLY, CDR2 FYNNEI. The CDR3 runs 15 residues. The CDR3: CASSSLDMPNNEQFF. The CDR3 region has the DNA TGTGCCAGCAGTTCCCTGGACATGCCTAACAATGAGCAGTTCTTC.

This chain joins TRBV29-1 and TRBJ1-1; D ambiguous. CDR1 and CDR2 from the germline V gene are SQVTM and ANQGSEA. The CDR3 has 11 amino acids. Trimming shortened V by 6 bases and J by 4 bases, and 9 bases separated the two germline ends. The CDR3 coding sequence is TGCAGCGTCGTTTGGGCCACTGAAGCTTTCTTT. It encodes CSVVWATEAFF.

The CDR3 region is CAWTYPIGNTIYF. In nucleotides, the CDR3 is TGTGCCTGGACCTATCCCATCGGAAACACCATATATTTT. The chain carries TRBV30 and TRBJ1-3; D call uncertain. Germline V gene lookup returns CDR1 GTSNPN and CDR2 SVGIG (reference sequence). The CDR3 is 13 amino acids. V lost 4 bases and J 4 bases, leaving 11 bases between the germline ends.

The chain couples TRBV7-9 to TRBJ1-1; no definite D call. CDR1 and CDR2 (germline): SEHNR, FQNEAQ (reference sequence). This CDR3 has 15 residues. V lost 5 bases to trimming and J lost 2 bases, with 15 bases between them. CDR3 loop: CASSPPGSENTEAFF. CDR3 DNA sequence: TGTGCCAGCAGCCCCCCCGGGTCGGAAAACACTGAAGCTTTCTTT.

This chain connects TRBV7-2 to TRBJ2-5; weak D call: TRBD2 (5 bases). The germline gives CDR1 SGHTA, CDR2 FQGNSA. There are 14 residues in the CDR3. V lost 5 bases to trimming and J lost 5 bases, with 15 bases between them. The chain's CDR3 is CASSLGIASETQYF. The CDR3, as DNA: TGTGCCAGCAGCCTCGGGATCGCTAGTGAGACCCAGTACTTC.

This chain connects TRBV28 to TRBJ2-7, with D uncertain. Trimming cost V 2 bases and J 0 bases, with 14 bases left between them. Per germline, CDR1 MDHEN and CDR2 SYDVKM. CDR3 length equals 16 residues. In DNA, the CDR3 is TGTGCCAGCAGTTTAATGGTAGCCCGCACCTCCTACGAGCAGTACTTC. Protein: CASSLMVARTSYEQYF.

The CDR3 loop is CASSQVGVSEQFF. The DNA of the CDR3 is TGTGCCAGCAGCCAAGTAGGAGTTAGTGAGCAGTTCTTC. V and J are TRBV14 and TRBJ2-1; D ambiguous. V was clipped by 1 base and J by 9 bases, with 10 bases between them. The CDR3 is 13 residues long. The germline V gene encodes CDR1 SGHDN and CDR2 FVKESK.

This clone was seen just once. This sequence joins TRBV7-2 and TRBJ2-1; 14 bases are a match to TRBD2. The germline V gene encodes CDR1 SGHTA and CDR2 FQGNSA. The CDR3 loop spans 18 amino acids. V shed 5 bases and J 6 bases; nucleotides not matched to a gene: 12. The CDR3 DNA reads TGTGCCAGCAGCCGTCAGACTAGCGGGGGGGTTGTGGGCAATGAGCAGTTCTTC. Protein: CASSRQTSGGVVGNEQFF.

The chain couples TRBV5-8 to TRBJ2-3; a weak D match, TRBD1 (6 bases). CDR1 is SGHTS and CDR2 is YDEGEE in the germline V gene. V gave up 7 bases and J gave up 0 bases, with 12 bases separating them. This CDR3 region has 14 residues. This chain's CDR3 is CASQGTFSTDTQYF. The CDR3 region has the DNA TGTGCCAGCCAGGGGACCTTTAGCACAGATACGCAGTATTTT.

The genes are TRBV4-2 and TRBJ1-2; possible D gene TRBD1, 5 bases. CDR1 is LGHNA, CDR2 YNFKEQ, per germline. The V end lost 5 bases, the J end lost 4 bases, and 17 bases lay between the germline ends. The CDR3 runs 15 residues. CDR3: CASSASGASLYGYTF. The CDR3 nucleotides are TGTGCCAGCAGCGCAAGCGGGGCCAGCCTCTATGGCTACACCTTC.

The genes are TRBV30 and TRBJ1-5, with 9 bases fitting TRBD1. The CDR3 runs 15 residues. The junction had 3 bases not matched to a gene; V was cut back by 3 bases and J by 0 bases. Germline V gene sequence: CDR1 GTSNPN, CDR2 SVGIG (reference sequence). The CDR3 bases are TGTGCCTGGAGGGACAGGGGCTATAGCAATCAGCCCCAGCATTTT. This translates into CAWRDRGYSNQPQHF. Full variable domain (outside the CDR3, taken from reference TRBV30 and TRBJ1-5): SQTIHQWPATLVQPVGSPLSLECTVEGTSNPNLYWYRQAAGRGLQLLFYSVGIGQISSEVPQNLSASRPQDRQFILSSKKLLLSDSGFYLCAWRDRGYSNQPQHFGDGTRLSIL.

This clone was seen a single time. The chain combines TRBV5-1 with TRBJ1-2, with a possible D match to TRBD1 (5 bases). Germline loops: CDR1 SGHRS, CDR2 YFSETQ. Trimming removed 1 base at V and 0 bases at J, with 16 bases between. The CDR3 totals 17 residues. The CDR3 DNA reads TGCGCCAGCAGCTTGCGGCAGGGCAATCCGTCTAACTATGGCTACACCTTC. Translated, it gives CASSLRQGNPSNYGYTF.

This chain connects TRBV30 to TRBJ1-5, with a tentative D call TRBD1 (5 bases). The V end was cut by 1 base, the J end by 7 bases, with 23 bases between. The CDR3 runs 17 residues. Germline V gene lookup returns CDR1 GTSNPN and CDR2 SVGIG (reference sequence). The CDR3 here is CAWSAKFSRDSKQPQHF. Written as DNA, the CDR3 is TGTGCCTGGAGTGCCAAGTTCTCCCGGGACTCAAAGCAGCCCCAGCATTTT.

The gene calls are TRBV7-2 and TRBJ2-7, with no clear D. The CDR3 length is 16 residues. CDR1 is SGHTA and CDR2 is FQGNSA in the germline V gene. V lost 1 base and J 5 bases, leaving 18 bases between the germline ends. For the CDR3, the DNA is TGTGCCAGCAGCTTAGAGTTCCAGGCCGCGAAAAACGAGCAGTACTTC. Protein product: CASSLEFQAAKNEQYF.

This sequence joins TRBV12-3 or TRBV12-4 and TRBJ2-3, with D perhaps TRBD1 (5 bases). Trimming removed 1 base from V and 3 bases from J, with 5 bases in between. CDR3 length: 13 residues. CDR3 coding DNA: TGTGCCAGCAGTTTAGGGACAACAGATACGCAGTATTTT. The encoded protein is CASSLGTTDTQYF.

This clone was found a few times. The J gene is TRBJ2-7, the V gene TRBV6-2 or TRBV6-3; 10 positions agree with TRBD1. This CDR3 comprises 14 residues. V was pared by 4 bases and J by 6 bases, with 6 bases of the junction left unmatched. Germline V gene data show CDR1 as MNHEY and CDR2 as SVGEGT. The CDR3 DNA reads as TGTGCCAGCAGTTCTCGGGACAGGGGAACCGAGCAGTACTTC. It translates to CASSSRDRGTEQYF.

The rearrangement joins TRBV27 to TRBJ1-4; possibly TRBD1 for D (6 bases). Germline CDR1 and CDR2: MNHEY and SMNVEV (reference sequence). V lost 5 bases to trimming and J lost 5 bases, with 12 bases between them. This CDR3 region has 14 residues. CDR3 protein: CASSPRTANEKLFF. CDR3 DNA: TGTGCCAGCAGTCCTAGGACAGCCAATGAAAAACTGTTTTTT.

This clone appeared once. The chain employs TRBV7-2 and TRBJ2-5, with 7 bases that match TRBD1. The germline CDR1 and CDR2 sequences are SGHTA and FQGNSA. The ends lost 3 bases at V and 4 bases at J; junction bases unmatched: 11. The CDR3 length is 16 residues. CDR3 in amino acids: CASSFLTGTEGETQYF. For the CDR3, the DNA is TGTGCCAGCAGCTTCTTAACAGGGACAGAGGGAGAGACCCAGTACTTC.

V is TRBV5-1 and J is TRBJ2-5; the D gene is possibly TRBD1 (6 bases). V dropped 4 bases and J dropped 3 bases, with 10 bases sitting between them. The CDR3 spans 13 residues. Germline values: CDR1 SGHRS, CDR2 YFSETQ. This CDR3 is CASSQQGEETQYF. CDR3 nucleotide sequence: TGCGCCAGCAGCCAACAGGGTGAAGAGACCCAGTACTTC.

The chain recombines TRBV2 with TRBJ2-5; 8 nucleotides agree with TRBD2. Germline V lookup: CDR1 SNHLY, CDR2 FYNNEI. With V trimmed by 1 base and J by 2 bases, 6 bases remained unmatched. The CDR3 is 16 residues long. CDR3 DNA sequence: TGTGCCAGCAGTGAAGGGGCTAGCGGGCCGCAAGAGACCCAGTACTTC. Translating it yields CASSEGASGPQETQYF.

V and J are TRBV19 and TRBJ2-7; TRBD2 matches at 8 bases. This CDR3 spans 15 amino acids. Trimming took 6 bases from V and 1 from J; bases not matched to a gene: 8. The germline gives CDR1 LNHDA, CDR2 SQIVND (reference sequence). The CDR3 nucleotides are TGTGCCAGTAGGCGCAGCGGGGGTAGTTCCTACGAGCAGTACTTC. Translating gives CASRRSGGSSYEQYF.

The J gene is TRBJ1-2, the V gene TRBV11-2; 7 positions match TRBD1. Germline loops: CDR1 SGHAT, CDR2 FQNNGV. J lost 6 bases, V lost 7 bases, and 14 bases had no gene match. The CDR3 covers 15 residues. The CDR3, as DNA: TGTGCCAGCACCTCTCGCGGAGGGGGCATCGATGGCTACACCTTC. Translating gives CASTSRGGGIDGYTF.